This TCR beta chain was retrieved from a study of shared clonotypes between healthy human individuals. Findings of the study overall: The authors expected sequencing depth to affect clonotype sharing among donors.

Produced via immunoSEQ multiplex PCR; TCRdb's table is partial and in-frame only. Here the sample spans about 490,000 clones, 76% being singletons. Points on this clone: Its cognate antigen is unknown.

The V and J ends lost 3 bases and 2 bases respectively, with 18 bases between them. The CDR3 covers 17 residues. Germline loops: CDR1 SNHLY, CDR2 FYNNEI. Sequencing was done on a sample of PBMCs. J is TRBJ2-3 and V is TRBV2, with a weak D call TRBD2 (6 bases). The TCR comes from a woman between 40 and 55 years old in good health. Some clones in this sample may be carry-over from other donors' samples. CDR3 in amino acids: CASSDPSGGGDTDTQYF. The CDR3 nucleotides read TGTGCCAGCAGTGACCCAAGCGGTGGAGGGGACACAGATACGCAGTATTTT.